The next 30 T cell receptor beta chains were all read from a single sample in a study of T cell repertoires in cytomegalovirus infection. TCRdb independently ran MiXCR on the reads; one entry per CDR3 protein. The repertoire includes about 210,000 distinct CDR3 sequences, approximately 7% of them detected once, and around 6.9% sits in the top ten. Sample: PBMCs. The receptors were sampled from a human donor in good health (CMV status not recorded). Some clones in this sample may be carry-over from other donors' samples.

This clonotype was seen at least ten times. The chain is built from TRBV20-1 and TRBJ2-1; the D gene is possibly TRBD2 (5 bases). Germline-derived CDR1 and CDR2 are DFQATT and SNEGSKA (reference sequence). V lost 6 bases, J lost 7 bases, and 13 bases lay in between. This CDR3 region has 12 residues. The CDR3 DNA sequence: TGCAGTGCCTCCCGGGATCCTAATGAGCAGTTCTTC. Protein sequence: CSASRDPNEQFF.

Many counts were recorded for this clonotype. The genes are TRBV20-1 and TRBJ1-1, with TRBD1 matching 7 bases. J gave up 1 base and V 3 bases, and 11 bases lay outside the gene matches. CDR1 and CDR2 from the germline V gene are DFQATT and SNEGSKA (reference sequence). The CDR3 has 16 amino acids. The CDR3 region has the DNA TGCAGTGCTAGGTCCCCCATGGCAGGGGGGAACACTGAAGCTTTCTTT. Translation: CSARSPMAGGNTEAFF.

Written as DNA, the CDR3 is TGTGCCGGAGGGACACCCGCGAACACCGGGGAGCTGTTTTTT. Protein product: CAGGTPANTGELFF. The rearrangement uses TRBV2 and TRBJ2-2, with D perhaps TRBD1 or TRBD2 (6 bases each). There are 14 residues in the CDR3. Germline V lookup: CDR1 SNHLY, CDR2 FYNNEI. Between the trimmed V and J ends, which lost 11 bases and 0 bases, there was a span of 13 bases.

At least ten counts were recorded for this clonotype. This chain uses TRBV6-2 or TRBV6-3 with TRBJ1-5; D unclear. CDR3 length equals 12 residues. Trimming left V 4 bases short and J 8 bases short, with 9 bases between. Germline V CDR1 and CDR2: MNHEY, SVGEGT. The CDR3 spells CASSSPLKPQHF. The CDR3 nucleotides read TGTGCCAGCAGTTCCCCCCTAAAGCCCCAGCATTTT.

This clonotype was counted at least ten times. The CDR3 reads CASSQRGLVFPQHF. Here the CDR3 DNA reads TGTGCCAGCAGCCAACGGGGGTTGGTTTTTCCCCAGCATTTT. The V call is TRBV7-2, the J call TRBJ1-5, with a weak D call TRBD1 (5 bases). The CDR3 length is 14 residues. Trimming stripped 5 bases from V and 10 bases from J, with 18 bases between. Germline CDR1 is SGHTA and CDR2 is FQGNSA.

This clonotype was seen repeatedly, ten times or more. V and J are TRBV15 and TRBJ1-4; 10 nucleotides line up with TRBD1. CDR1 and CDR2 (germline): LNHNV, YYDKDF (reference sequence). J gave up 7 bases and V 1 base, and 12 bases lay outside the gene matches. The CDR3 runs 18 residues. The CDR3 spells CATSRAGTGAAGSEKLFF. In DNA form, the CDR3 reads TGTGCCACCAGCAGAGCCGGGACAGGGGCCGCAGGCTCTGAAAAACTGTTTTTT.

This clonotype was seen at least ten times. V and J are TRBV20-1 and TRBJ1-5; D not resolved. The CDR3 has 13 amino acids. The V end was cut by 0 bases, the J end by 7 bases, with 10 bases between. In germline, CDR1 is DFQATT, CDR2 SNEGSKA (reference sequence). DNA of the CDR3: TGCAGTGCTAGAGAGCATACAGAACAGCCCCAGCATTTT. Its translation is CSAREHTEQPQHF.

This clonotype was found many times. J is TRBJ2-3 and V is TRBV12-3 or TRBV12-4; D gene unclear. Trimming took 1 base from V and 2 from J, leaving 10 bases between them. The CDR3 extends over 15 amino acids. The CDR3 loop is CASSLDIAYTDTQYF. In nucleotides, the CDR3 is TGTGCCAGCAGTTTAGATATAGCCTACACAGATACGCAGTATTTT.

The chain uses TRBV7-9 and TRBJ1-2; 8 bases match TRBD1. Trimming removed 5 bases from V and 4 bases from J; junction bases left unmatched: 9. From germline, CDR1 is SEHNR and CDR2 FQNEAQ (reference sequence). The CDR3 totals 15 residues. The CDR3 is CASSPGQGGGYGYTF. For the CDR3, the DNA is TGTGCCAGCAGCCCTGGACAGGGAGGCGGCTATGGCTACACCTTC.

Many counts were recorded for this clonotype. The CDR3 region has the DNA TGTGCCAGCAGCCCGTTGACAGGCTACTCTGGAAACACCATATATTTT. It encodes CASSPLTGYSGNTIYF. The rearrangement uses TRBV7-6 and TRBJ1-3; D might be TRBD1 (6 bases). CDR1 and CDR2 from the germline V gene are SGHVS and FNYEAQ. Trimming left V 5 bases short and J 0 bases short, with 14 bases between. This CDR3 has 16 residues.

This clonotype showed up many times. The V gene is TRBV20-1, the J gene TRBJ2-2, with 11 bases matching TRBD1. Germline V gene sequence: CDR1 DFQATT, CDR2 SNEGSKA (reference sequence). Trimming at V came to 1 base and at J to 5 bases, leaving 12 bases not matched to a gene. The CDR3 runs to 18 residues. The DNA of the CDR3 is TGCAGTGCTAGAGGACTACTAAGGGACAGGGGGAGGACCGGGGAGCTGTTTTTT. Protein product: CSARGLLRDRGRTGELFF.

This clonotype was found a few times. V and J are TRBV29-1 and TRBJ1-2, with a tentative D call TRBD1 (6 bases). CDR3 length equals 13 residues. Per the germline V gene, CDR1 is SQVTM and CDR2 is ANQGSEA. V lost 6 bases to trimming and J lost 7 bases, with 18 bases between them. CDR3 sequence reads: CSVRRQELTGYTF. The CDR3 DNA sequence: TGCAGCGTCCGCCGACAGGAACTCACTGGCTACACCTTC.

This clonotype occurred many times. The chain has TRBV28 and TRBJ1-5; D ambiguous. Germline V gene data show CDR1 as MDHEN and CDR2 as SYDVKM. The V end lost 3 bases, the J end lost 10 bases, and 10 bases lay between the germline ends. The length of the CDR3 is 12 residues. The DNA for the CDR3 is TGTGCCAGCAGTTTGGCTCAACAACCCCAGCATTTT. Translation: CASSLAQQPQHF.

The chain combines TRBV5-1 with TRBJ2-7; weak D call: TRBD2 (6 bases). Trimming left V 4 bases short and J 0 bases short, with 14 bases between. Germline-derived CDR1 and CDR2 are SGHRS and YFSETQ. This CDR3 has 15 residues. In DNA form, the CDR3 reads TGCGCCAGCAGCGAAAGCGGGCTACGCTCCTACGAGCAGTACTTC. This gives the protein CASSESGLRSYEQYF.

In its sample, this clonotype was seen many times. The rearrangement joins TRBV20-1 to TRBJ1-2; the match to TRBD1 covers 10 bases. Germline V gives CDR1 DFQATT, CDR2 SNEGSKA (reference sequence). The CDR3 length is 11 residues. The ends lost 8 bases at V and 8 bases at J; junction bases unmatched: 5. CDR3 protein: CSHGQGGGYTF. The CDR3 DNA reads TGCAGTCATGGACAGGGGGGCGGCTACACCTTC.

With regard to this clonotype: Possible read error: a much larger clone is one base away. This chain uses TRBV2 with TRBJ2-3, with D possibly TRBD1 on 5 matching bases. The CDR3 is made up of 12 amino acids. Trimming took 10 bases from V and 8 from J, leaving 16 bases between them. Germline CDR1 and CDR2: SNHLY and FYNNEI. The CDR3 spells CATQGQAGTQYF. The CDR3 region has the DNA TGTGCCACCCAGGGTCAGGCAGGTACGCAGTATTTT.

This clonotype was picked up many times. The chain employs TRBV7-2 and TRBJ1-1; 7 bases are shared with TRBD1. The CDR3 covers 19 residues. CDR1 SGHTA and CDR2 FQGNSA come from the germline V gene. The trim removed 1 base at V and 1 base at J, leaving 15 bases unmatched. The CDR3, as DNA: TGTGCCAGCAGCTTAGGAGGAGGGGGCGCGTTACGGCAGAACACTGAAGCTTTCTTT. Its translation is CASSLGGGGALRQNTEAFF. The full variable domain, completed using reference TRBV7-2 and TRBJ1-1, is GAGVSQSPSNKVTEKGKDVELRCDPISGHTALYWYRQSLGQGLEFLIYFQGNSAPDKSGLPSDRFSAERTGGSVSTLTIQRTQQEDSAVYLCASSLGGGGALRQNTEAFFGQGTRLTVV.

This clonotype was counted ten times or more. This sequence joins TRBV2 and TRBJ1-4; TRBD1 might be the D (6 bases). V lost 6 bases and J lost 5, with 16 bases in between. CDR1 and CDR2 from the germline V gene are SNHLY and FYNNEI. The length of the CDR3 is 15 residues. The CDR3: CASSPNRDLNEKLFF. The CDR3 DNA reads TGTGCCAGCAGCCCGAACAGGGACCTGAATGAAAAACTGTTTTTT.

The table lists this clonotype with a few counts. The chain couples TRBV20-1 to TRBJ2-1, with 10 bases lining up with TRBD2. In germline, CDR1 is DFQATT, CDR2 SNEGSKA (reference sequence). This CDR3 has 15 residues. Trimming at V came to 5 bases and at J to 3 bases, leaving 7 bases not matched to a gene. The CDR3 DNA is TGCAGTGCTGTACCCGGGACTAGCGACTACAATGAGCAGTTCTTC. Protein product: CSAVPGTSDYNEQFF.

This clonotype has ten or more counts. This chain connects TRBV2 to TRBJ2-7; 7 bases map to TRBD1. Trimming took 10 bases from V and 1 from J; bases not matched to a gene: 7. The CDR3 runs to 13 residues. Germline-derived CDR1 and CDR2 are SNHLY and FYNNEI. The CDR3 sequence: CATGRGISYEQYF. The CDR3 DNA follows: TGTGCCACCGGCAGGGGGATTTCCTACGAGCAGTACTTC.

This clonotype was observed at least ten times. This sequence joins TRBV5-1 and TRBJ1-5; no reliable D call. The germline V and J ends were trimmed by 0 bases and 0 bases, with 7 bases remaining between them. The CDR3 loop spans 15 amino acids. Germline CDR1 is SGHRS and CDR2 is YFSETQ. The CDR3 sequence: CASSLEGSSNQPQHF. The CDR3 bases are TGCGCCAGCAGCTTGGAGGGATCTAGCAATCAGCCCCAGCATTTT.

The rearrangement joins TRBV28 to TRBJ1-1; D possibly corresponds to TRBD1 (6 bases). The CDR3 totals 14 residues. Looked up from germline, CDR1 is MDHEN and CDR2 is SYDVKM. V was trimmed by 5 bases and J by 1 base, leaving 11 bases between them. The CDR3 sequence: CASSAPGENTEAFF. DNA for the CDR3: TGTGCCAGCAGTGCTCCAGGGGAGAACACTGAAGCTTTCTTT.

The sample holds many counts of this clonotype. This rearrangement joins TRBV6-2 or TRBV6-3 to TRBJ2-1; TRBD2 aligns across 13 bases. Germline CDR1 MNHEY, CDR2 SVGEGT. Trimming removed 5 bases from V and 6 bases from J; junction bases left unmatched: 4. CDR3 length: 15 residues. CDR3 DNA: TGTGCCAGCAGTCCGGGACTAGCGGGGATCAATGAGCAGTTCTTC. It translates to CASSPGLAGINEQFF.

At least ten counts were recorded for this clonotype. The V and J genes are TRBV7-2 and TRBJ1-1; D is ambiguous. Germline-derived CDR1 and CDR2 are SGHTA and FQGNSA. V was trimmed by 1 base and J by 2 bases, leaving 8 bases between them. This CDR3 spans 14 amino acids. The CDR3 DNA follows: TGTGCCAGCAGCTTAGGTATGGGTAACACTGAAGCTTTCTTT. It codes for CASSLGMGNTEAFF.

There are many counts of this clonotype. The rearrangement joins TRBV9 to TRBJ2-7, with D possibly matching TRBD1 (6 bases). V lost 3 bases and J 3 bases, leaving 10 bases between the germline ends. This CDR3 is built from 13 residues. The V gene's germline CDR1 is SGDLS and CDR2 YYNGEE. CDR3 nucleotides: TGTGCCAGCAGCGCCCAGACAGGCTACGAGCAGTACTTC. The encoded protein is CASSAQTGYEQYF.

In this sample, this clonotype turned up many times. The CDR3 loop is CASSLAGRSNQPQHF. The CDR3 bases are TGTGCCAGCAGCTTAGCCGGAAGGAGCAATCAGCCCCAGCATTTT. V gene TRBV7-2 combines with J gene TRBJ1-5; D gene uncertain. V was trimmed by 0 bases and J by 1 base, leaving 7 bases between them. Germline CDR1 and CDR2: SGHTA and FQGNSA. CDR3 length: 15 amino acids.

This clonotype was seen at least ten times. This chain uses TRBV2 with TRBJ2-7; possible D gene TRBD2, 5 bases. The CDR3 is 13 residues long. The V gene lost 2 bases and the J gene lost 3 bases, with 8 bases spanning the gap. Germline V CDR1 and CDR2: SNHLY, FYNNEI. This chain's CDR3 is CASSETGFYEQYF. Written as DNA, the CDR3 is TGTGCCAGCAGTGAAACGGGGTTCTACGAGCAGTACTTC. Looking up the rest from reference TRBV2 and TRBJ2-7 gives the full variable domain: EPEVTQTPSHQVTQMGQEVILRCVPISNHLYFYWYRQILGQKVEFLVSFYNNEISEKSEIFDDQFSVERPDGSNFTLKIRSTKLEDSAMYFCASSETGFYEQYFGPGTRLTVT.

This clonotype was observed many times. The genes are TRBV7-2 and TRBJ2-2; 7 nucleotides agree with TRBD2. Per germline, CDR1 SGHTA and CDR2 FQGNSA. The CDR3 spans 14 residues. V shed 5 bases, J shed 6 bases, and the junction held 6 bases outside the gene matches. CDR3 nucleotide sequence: TGTGCCAGCAGCCCCGGGACTATAGCCGGGGAGCTGTTTTTT. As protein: CASSPGTIAGELFF.

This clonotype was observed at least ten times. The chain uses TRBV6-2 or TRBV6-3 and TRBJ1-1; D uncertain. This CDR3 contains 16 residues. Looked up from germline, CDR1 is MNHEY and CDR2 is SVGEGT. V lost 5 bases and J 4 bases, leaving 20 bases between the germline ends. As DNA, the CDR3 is TGTGCCAGCAGTACCCACCGGGTGATGGGCGGCACTGAAGCTTTCTTT. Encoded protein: CASSTHRVMGGTEAFF.

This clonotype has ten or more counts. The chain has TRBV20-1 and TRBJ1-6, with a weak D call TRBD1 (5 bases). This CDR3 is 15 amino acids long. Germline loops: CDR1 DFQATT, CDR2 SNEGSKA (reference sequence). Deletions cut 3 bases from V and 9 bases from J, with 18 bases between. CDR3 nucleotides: TGCAGTGCTAGGGACAACAGGAGGTTGGGTTCACCCCTCCACTTT. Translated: CSARDNRRLGSPLHF.